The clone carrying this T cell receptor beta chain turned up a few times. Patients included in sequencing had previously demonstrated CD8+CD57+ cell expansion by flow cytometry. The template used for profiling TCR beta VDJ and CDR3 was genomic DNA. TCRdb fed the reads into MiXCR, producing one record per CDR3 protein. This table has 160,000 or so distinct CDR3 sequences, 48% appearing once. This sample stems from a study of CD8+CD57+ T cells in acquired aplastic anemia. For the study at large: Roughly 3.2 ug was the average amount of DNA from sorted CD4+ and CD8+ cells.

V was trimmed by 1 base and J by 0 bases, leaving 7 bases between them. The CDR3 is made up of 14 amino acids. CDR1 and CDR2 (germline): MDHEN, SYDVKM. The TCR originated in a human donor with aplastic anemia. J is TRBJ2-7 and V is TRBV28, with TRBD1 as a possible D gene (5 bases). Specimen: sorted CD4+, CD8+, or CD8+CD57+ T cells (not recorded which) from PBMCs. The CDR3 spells CASSLYRSSYEQYF. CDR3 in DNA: TGTGCCAGCAGTTTATACAGGAGCTCCTACGAGCAGTACTTC.